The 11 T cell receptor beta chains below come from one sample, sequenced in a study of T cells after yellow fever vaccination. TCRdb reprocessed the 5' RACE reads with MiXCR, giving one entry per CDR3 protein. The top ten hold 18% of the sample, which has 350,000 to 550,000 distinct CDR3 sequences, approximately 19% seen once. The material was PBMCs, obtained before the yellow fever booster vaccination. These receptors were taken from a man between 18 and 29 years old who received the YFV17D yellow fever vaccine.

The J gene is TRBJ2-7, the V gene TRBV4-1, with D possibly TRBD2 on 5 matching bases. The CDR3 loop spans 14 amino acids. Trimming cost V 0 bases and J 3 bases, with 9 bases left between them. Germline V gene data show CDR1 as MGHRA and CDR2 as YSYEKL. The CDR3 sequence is CASSQDGDYYEQYF. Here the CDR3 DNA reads TGCGCCAGCAGCCAAGACGGAGACTACTACGAGCAGTACTTC.

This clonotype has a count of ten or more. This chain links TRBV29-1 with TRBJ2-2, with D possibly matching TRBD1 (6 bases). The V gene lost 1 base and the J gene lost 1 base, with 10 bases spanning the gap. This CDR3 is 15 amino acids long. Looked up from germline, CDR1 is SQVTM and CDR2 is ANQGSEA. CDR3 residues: CSVEVRGQNTGELFF. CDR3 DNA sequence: TGCAGCGTTGAAGTTCGGGGACAGAACACCGGGGAGCTGTTTTTT.

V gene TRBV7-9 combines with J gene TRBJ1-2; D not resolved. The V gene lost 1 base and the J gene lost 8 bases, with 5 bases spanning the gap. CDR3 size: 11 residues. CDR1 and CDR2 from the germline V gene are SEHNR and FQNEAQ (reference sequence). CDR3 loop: CASSLESGYTF. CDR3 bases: TGTGCCAGCAGCTTAGAAAGCGGCTACACCTTC.

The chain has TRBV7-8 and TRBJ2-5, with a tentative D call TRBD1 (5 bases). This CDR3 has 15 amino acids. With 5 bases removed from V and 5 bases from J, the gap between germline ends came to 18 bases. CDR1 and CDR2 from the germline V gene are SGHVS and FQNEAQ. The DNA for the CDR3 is TGTGCCAGCAGCCGACCCTCAGGCGCAGGGGAGACCCAGTACTTC. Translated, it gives CASSRPSGAGETQYF.

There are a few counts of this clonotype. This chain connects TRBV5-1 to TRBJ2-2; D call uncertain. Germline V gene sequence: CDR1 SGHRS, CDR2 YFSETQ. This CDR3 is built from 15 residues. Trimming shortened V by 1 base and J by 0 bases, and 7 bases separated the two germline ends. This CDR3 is CASSLSPSNTGELFF. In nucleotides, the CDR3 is TGCGCCAGCAGCTTGAGTCCGTCGAACACCGGGGAGCTGTTTTTT.

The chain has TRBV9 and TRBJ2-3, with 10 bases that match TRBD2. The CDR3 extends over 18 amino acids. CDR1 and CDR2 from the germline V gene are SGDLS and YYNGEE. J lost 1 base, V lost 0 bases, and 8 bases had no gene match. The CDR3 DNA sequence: TGTGCCAGCAGCGTAGGGGCTAGCGGGGGCCGGGGCACAGATACGCAGTATTTT. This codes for CASSVGASGGRGTDTQYF.

The CDR3 bases are TGTGCCAGCACAGGGGTATGGACCACTGAAGCTTTCTTT. Residues: CASTGVWTTEAFF. This sequence joins TRBV28 and TRBJ1-1; weak D call: TRBD1 (6 bases). The germline gives CDR1 MDHEN, CDR2 SYDVKM. This CDR3 comprises 13 residues. Trimming shortened V by 7 bases and J by 4 bases, and 13 bases separated the two germline ends.

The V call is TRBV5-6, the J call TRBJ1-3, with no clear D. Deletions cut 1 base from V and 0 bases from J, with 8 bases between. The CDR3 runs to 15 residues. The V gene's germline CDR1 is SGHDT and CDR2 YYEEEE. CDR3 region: CASSLYGSSGNTIYF. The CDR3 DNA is TGTGCCAGCAGCTTGTACGGAAGCTCTGGAAACACCATATATTTT. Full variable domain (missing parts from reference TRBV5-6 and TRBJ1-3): DAGVTQSPTHLIKTRGQQVTLRCSPKSGHDTVSWYQQALGQGPQFIFQYYEEEERQRGNFPDRFSGHQFPNYSSELNVNALLLGDSALYLCASSLYGSSGNTIYFGEGSWLTVV.

DNA of the CDR3: TGTGCCAGCAGCTTAGTGTGGACAGGGACCAATGAGCAGTTCTTC. This encodes CASSLVWTGTNEQFF. The chain carries TRBV7-2 and TRBJ2-1, with 8 bases identical to TRBD1. Germline CDR1 reads SGHTA; CDR2 reads FQGNSA. V was clipped by 1 base and J by 6 bases; unmatched bases: 5. This CDR3 comprises 15 residues. Filled out from reference TRBV7-2 and TRBJ2-1, the complete variable domain reads GAGVSQSPSNKVTEKGKDVELRCDPISGHTALYWYRQSLGQGLEFLIYFQGNSAPDKSGLPSDRFSAERTGGSVSTLTIQRTQQEDSAVYLCASSLVWTGTNEQFFGPGTRLTVL.

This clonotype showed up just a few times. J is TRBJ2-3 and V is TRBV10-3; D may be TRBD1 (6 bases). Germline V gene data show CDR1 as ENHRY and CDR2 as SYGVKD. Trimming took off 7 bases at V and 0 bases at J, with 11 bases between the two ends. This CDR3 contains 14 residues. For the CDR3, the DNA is TGTGCCATCACCGACAGGCTTAGCACAGATACGCAGTATTTT. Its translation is CAITDRLSTDTQYF.

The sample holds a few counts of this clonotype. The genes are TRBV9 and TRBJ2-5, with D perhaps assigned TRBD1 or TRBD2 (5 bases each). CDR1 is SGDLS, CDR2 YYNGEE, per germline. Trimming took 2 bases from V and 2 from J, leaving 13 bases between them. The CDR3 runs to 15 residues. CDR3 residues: CASSVGPTPQETQYF. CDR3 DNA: TGTGCCAGCAGCGTGGGACCAACCCCACAAGAGACCCAGTACTTC.